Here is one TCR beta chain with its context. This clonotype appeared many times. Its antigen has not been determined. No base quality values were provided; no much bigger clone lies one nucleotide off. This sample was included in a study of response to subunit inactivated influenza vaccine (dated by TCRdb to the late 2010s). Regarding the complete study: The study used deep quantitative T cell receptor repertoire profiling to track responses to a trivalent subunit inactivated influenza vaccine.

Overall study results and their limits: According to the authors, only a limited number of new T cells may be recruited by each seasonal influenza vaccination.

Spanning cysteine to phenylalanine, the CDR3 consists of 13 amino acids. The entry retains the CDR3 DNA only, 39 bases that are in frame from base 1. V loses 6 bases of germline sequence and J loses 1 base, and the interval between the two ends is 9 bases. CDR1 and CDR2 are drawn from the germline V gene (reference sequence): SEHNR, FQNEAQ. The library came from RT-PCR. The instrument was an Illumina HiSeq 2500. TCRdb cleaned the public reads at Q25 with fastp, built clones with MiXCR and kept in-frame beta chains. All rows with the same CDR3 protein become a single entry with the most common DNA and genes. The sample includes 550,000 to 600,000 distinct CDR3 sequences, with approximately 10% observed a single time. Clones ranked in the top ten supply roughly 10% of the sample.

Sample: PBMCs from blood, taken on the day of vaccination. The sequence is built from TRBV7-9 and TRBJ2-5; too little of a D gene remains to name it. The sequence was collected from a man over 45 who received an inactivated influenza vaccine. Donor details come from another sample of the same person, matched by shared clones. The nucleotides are TGTGCCAGCAGGGGTGACATCCAAGAGACCCAGTACTTC. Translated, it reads CASRGDIQETQYF.